These T cell receptor beta chains were read from a single sample in a study of neoadjuvant anti-PD-1 for oral cavity cancer. Assay: immunoSEQ multiplex PCR; the TCRdb copy retains only in-frame clones and omits some. The sample contains 73,000 or so clones, approximately 81% of which appear only once. Specimen: PBMCs, collected after nivolumab (anti-PD-1) treatment. These receptor sequences come from a person between 40 and 85 years old with oral cavity squamous cell carcinoma. Each CDR3 is given with its conserved first and last residue. The D gene is left open where the match is weak. Size tells how often a clone was seen (once, few, many) or the class of an expanded clone, and some rows leave it out.

clone size,J gene,V gene,D gene,CDR3 protein,CDR3 DNA
-,TRBJ2-1,TRBV7-8,TRBD2,CASSPPPGTRGEQFF,TGTGCCAGCAGCCCCCCCCCGGGGACTAGGGGTGAGCAGTTCTTC
once,TRBJ1-2,TRBV9,-,CASSVGIWEGANYGYTF,TGTGCCAGCAGCGTAGGGATTTGGGAAGGCGCTAACTATGGCTACACCTTC
-,TRBJ2-5,TRBV5-4,TRBD1,CASSRTGQKTQYF,TGTGCCAGCAGCCGGACAGGGCAGAAGACCCAGTACTTC
-,TRBJ2-7,TRBV7-8,TRBD2,CASSFATSGSPHEQYF,TGTGCCAGCAGCTTTGCCACTAGCGGGAGCCCCCACGAGCAGTACTTC
-,TRBJ2-1,TRBV10-1,-,CASSESSQPNSYNEQFF,TGCGCCAGCAGTGAGTCGTCCCAGCCAAACTCCTACAATGAGCAGTTCTTC
-,TRBJ2-1,TRBV7-9,TRBD2,CASSDSGIYNEQFF,TGTGCCAGCAGCGATAGCGGGATTTACAATGAGCAGTTCTTC
-,TRBJ2-1,TRBV7-7,TRBD2,CASSLGTSGAFGNEQFF,TGTGCTAGCAGCCTCGGGACTAGCGGGGCCTTTGGCAATGAGCAGTTCTTC
once,TRBJ1-5,TRBV19,-,CASAFRDQPQHF,TGTGCCAGTGCTTTTAGGGATCAGCCCCAGCATTTT
-,TRBJ1-3,TRBV6-5,-,CASSSPGISGNTIYF,TGTGCCAGCAGTTCGCCGGGGATCTCTGGAAACACCATATATTTT
-,TRBJ2-1,TRBV4-1,TRBD2,CASSRLAGSINEQFF,TGCGCCAGCAGCCGACTAGCGGGGAGCATCAATGAGCAGTTCTTC
-,TRBJ2-7,TRBV19,TRBD2,CASKLGTSDFYEQYF,TGTGCCAGTAAGTTGGGGACTAGCGACTTCTACGAGCAGTACTTC
-,TRBJ1-5,TRBV5-6,-,CASSLQGQPQHF,TGTGCCAGCAGCTTGCAGGGTCAGCCCCAGCATTTT
once,TRBJ2-1,TRBV4-2,TRBD1,CASSQDPGQGMFGEQFF,TGTGCCAGCAGCCAAGACCCGGGACAGGGGATGTTTGGTGAGCAGTTCTTC
once,TRBJ2-7,TRBV10-2,-,CASSDSPHYEQYF,TGCGCCAGCAGTGACTCCCCCCACTACGAGCAGTACTTC
-,TRBJ2-1,TRBV4-2,TRBD1,CASSQIGDRAYNEQFF,TGTGCCAGCAGCCAGATAGGGGACAGGGCCTACAATGAGCAGTTCTTC
-,TRBJ2-7,TRBV19,TRBD1,CASTSGGTYEQYF,TGTGCCAGTACATCAGGGGGCACTTACGAGCAGTACTTC
-,TRBJ2-7,TRBV5-1,-,CASSLDLAVYEQYF,TGCGCCAGCAGCTTGGATCTAGCCGTCTACGAGCAGTACTTC
-,TRBJ1-1,TRBV19,-,CASSISPQGTEAFF,TGTGCCAGTAGTATTAGCCCCCAGGGCACTGAAGCTTTCTTT
-,TRBJ1-2,TRBV7-9,-,CASSPSGQAYTF,TGTGCCAGCAGCCCGTCGGGCCAAGCCTACACCTTC
medium-sized,TRBJ1-1,TRBV7-9,-,CASDAGMNTEAFF,TGTGCCAGCGACGCAGGGATGAACACTGAAGCTTTCTTT
-,TRBJ1-1,TRBV7-6,-,CASSSSLEAFF,TGTGCCAGCAGCTCGAGCCTTGAAGCTTTCTTT
-,TRBJ2-3,TRBV10-3,-,CAITGAADTQYF,TGTGCCATAACCGGAGCAGCAGATACGCAGTATTTT
-,TRBJ1-3,TRBV30,-,CACGVGNTIYF,TGTGCCTGTGGAGTAGGAAACACCATATATTTT
-,TRBJ1-6,TRBV2,TRBD1,CASGDRANSPLHF,TGTGCCAGCGGGGACAGGGCGAATTCACCCCTCCACTTT
-,TRBJ1-5,TRBV5-1,TRBD1,CASSDGTGLNQPQHF,TGCGCCAGCAGCGACGGGACAGGACTCAATCAGCCCCAGCATTTT
-,TRBJ2-7,TRBV6-6,TRBD2,CASRPVLAGDEQYF,TGTGCCAGCAGACCCGTTCTAGCGGGAGATGAGCAGTACTTC
-,TRBJ1-2,TRBV5-1,TRBD1,CASSLAPGQGIYGYTF,TGCGCCAGCAGCTTGGCCCCGGGACAGGGGATCTATGGCTACACCTTC
once,TRBJ1-5,TRBV5-6,TRBD1,CASSLYEGAGRNQPQHF,TGTGCCAGCAGCTTGTATGAGGGGGCCGGGCGGAATCAGCCCCAGCATTTT
-,TRBJ1-1,TRBV19,-,CASSIEYDTGGEAFF,TGTGCCAGTAGTATAGAATACGACACCGGAGGAGAAGCTTTCTTT
-,TRBJ2-2,TRBV7-6,TRBD1,CASSRVGAGGIGELFF,TGTGCCAGCAGCCGAGTTGGGGCAGGGGGCATCGGGGAGCTGTTTTTT
-,TRBJ2-7,TRBV6-6,TRBD2,CASTESESGRYEQYF,TGTGCCAGCACCGAGTCCGAGAGCGGGAGGTACGAGCAGTACTTC
medium-sized,TRBJ2-5,TRBV10-3,-,CATSEDGETQYF,TGTGCCACTTCAGAGGATGGCGAGACCCAGTACTTC